This note documents a single T cell receptor beta chain sequence. Which antigen it targets is not known. Per-base quality was not reported, and no clone a single base away is much larger than it. Using the deep immunoSEQ assay, multiplex PCR amplified TCR CDR3 regions from genomic DNA. Extracted genomic DNA from each cell subset was spread evenly across all wells of several immunoSEQ 96-well plates, with each plate serving as a replicate. For sorted subsets, about 200 ng genomic DNA, equal to tens of thousands of T cell genomes, was loaded into each replicate PCR. The purified libraries were quantified using a Qubit 3.0 fluorometer, sized with a Bioanalyzer 2100, and then quantified again using the KAPA Library Quantification kit. Every immunoSEQ 96-well plate was sequenced on a dedicated single-read 150-cycle Illumina NextSeq 550 flow cell. The source study handled its data this way. The immunoSEQ output contained only junctional sequences without quality scores, so filtering could not match that applied to full-length reads. To assign V/J genes and CDR3, sequences were annotated using PyIR, a Python wrapper for IgBLAST v1.9, with IMGT germline references. Reads were filtered out if the reads had weak V/J assignments (E-value above 1e-6), no CDR3, stop codons, out-of-frame junctions, or ambiguous translated residues. V3J clonotypes were defined as sequences sharing the same inferred V gene, J gene, and CDR3 amino acid sequence. Percentage overlap between repertoires was calculated by dividing the number of shared unique clonotypes by the size of the smaller repertoire. RTK rarefaction, the Chao1 estimator, and Recon v2.1 estimates of unobserved clonotypes were used to assess repertoire richness. Generation probabilities were computed with OLGA for all TCRbeta clonotypes obtained by the gDNA method from four donors. TCRdb limited this immuneACCESS table to in-frame rearrangements with V and J called. A share of clones is missing; checked studies link under half to unresolved V genes, and the rest is unexplained. That table is the source of V, J and clone size, and D and trimming were worked out from the DNA. The sample has about 2.1 million clones on record, around 93% of them singletons. The ten largest account for over 1.5% of the sample.

CD8 naive samples were CD45RO-negative cells positively selected for CCR7, giving a CD45RA+CCR7+ population that excluded TemRA cells. The donors were healthy, HIV-negative adults with no recently reported acute infections or vaccinations. Only Caucasian adults living in Nashville, Tennessee, USA were represented among the donors. After blood collection by leukapheresis, PBMCs were isolated using Ficoll-Histopaque density gradient centrifugation and then cryopreserved in the vapor phase of liquid nitrogen. Analytical flow cytometry was used to check the purity and quantity of each magnetically sorted T cell population. Each sorted fraction had its genomic DNA isolated and then quantified by UV absorbance on a Nanodrop 2000c. The CDR3 measures 15 amino acids from cysteine to phenylalanine. Only the CDR3 part of the read is kept: 45 bases, read in frame from the first base. V gives up 6 bases and J gives up 4 bases, and the segment between their germline ends measures 16 bases. For CDR1 and CDR2, the germline V gene (reference sequence) lists MNHEY and SMNVEV.

The sample comes from a study of shared clonotypes between healthy human individuals (dated by TCRdb to about 2020). Notes on the research overall: The cohort comprised two women and three men aged 18 to 49 years. Each donor's leukapheresis produced roughly between roughly 0.9 and 9 billion PBMCs. For each donor, three plates each were used for CD4 naive and CD4 memory, two plates were used for CD8 naive, and one plate was used for CD8 memory. Libraries were prepared and TCR repertoires were sequenced by different laboratories using diverse techniques, in order to increase sequencing depth and limit assay-specific biases. To estimate repertoire size and how much clonotypes are shared between individuals, the study performed deep sequencing of blood TCR repertoires from a few healthy adults. Broader findings and caveats from the paper: Higher generation probabilities were observed for clonotypes shared by all four sorted-subset donors than for non-shared clonotypes. Pairwise subsampling indicated that sequencing depth was expected to affect the degree of clonotype sharing among donors. Incomplete sequencing was indicated by rarefaction of sorted-subset datasets, despite the large sequencing depth. Sampling was limited to blood, and TCR repertoires in tissue likely differ from TCR repertoires in blood. About 4.5% of naive CD4, more than 3% of naive CD8, roughly 2.5% of memory CD4, and 0.35% to 0.4% of memory CD8 clonotypes were shared across several donors. Estimated clonotype richness was generally larger for naive than for memory subsets. The genetic and exposure-history diversity represented was limited by the small number of donors.

This receptor was taken from a young man in good health. Some clones in this sample may be carry-over from other donors' samples. What was sequenced was naive CD8+ T cells from PBMCs. The cell subset or site label of this sample denotes: CD45RA+CCR7+. This chain joins TRBV27 to TRBJ1-3, and TRBD1 may be the D gene, going by 5 matching bases. The CDR3 in this case is CASRSTGGRGNTIYF. The base sequence is TGTGCCAGCAGGTCTACTGGGGGGAGGGGAAACACCATATATTTT.